This T cell receptor beta chain is from a study of cytomegalovirus exposure and HLA in healthy donors. Findings and caveats of the study: Later findings reportedly placed an Asian-associated ancestry cluster below the roughly 690-donor mean for N-insertions.

Comment on this clone: Its antigen remains unidentified.

The PCR was carried out with 60 Vbeta primers and 13 Jbeta primers. Sequencing used immunoSEQ multiplex PCR; TCRdb keeps in-frame clones, though not all of them. The sample has more than 110,000 clones; around 9.7% are singletons. V was shortened by 3 bases and J by 2 bases, with 15 bases between the two germline ends. This CDR3 is 16 amino acids long. The specimen sequenced was PBMCs. The receptor was derived from a man in his fifties or sixties in good health and CMV-seronegative. V gene TRBV23-1 combines with J gene TRBJ2-3; no definite D call. TRBV23-1 is treated as an ORF (open reading frame) with a function not yet certain. CDR3 sequence: CASSHHSRADTDTQYF. The DNA of the CDR3 is TGCGCCAGCAGTCATCATAGCAGAGCAGACACAGATACGCAGTATTTT.